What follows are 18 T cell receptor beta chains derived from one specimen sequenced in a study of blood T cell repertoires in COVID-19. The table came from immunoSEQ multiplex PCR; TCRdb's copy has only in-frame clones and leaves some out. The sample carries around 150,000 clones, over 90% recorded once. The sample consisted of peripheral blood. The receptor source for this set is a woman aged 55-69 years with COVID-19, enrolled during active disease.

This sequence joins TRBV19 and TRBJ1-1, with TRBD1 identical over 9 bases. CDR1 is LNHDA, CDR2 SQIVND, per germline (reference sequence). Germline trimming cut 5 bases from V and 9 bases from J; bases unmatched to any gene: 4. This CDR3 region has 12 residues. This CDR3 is CASSLQGAKAFF. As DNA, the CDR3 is TGTGCCAGTAGTCTACAGGGGGCGAAAGCTTTCTTT.

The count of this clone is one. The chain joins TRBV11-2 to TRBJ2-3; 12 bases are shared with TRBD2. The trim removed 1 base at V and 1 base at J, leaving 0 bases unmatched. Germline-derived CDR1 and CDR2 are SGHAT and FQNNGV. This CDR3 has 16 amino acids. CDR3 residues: CASSLGTSGGTDTQYF. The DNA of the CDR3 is TGTGCCAGCAGCTTAGGGACTAGCGGGGGCACAGATACGCAGTATTTT.

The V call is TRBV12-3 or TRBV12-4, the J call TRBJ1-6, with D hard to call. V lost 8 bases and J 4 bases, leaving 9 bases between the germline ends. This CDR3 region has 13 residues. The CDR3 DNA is TGTGCCAGCGCAGGACTGTATAATTCACCCCTCCACTTT. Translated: CASAGLYNSPLHF.

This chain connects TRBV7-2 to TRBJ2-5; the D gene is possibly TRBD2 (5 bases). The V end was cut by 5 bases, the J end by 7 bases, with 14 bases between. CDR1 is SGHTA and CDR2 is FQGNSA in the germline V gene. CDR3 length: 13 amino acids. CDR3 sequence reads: CASSRTGSGTQYF. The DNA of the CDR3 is TGTGCCAGCAGCAGGACGGGGTCCGGGACCCAGTACTTC.

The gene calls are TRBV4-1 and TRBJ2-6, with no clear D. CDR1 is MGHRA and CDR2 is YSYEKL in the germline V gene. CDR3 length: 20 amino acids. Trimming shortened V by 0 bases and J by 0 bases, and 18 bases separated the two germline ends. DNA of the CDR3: TGCGCCAGCAGCCAAGAAGGAAAATCCGGGTCTTACTCTGGGGCCAACGTCCTGACTTTC. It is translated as CASSQEGKSGSYSGANVLTF.

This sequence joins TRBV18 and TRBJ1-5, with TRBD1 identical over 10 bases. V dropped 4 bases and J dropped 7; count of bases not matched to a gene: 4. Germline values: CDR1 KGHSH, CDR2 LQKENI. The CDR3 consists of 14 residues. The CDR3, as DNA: TGTGCCAGCTCACTAGGGACAGGGGTACAGCCCCAGCATTTT. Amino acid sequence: CASSLGTGVQPQHF.

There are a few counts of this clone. CDR3 in amino acids: CASSGTVFSPSYEQYF. CDR3 nucleotide sequence: TGTGCCAGCAGTGGGACAGTTTTTAGTCCTAGCTACGAGCAGTACTTC. The gene calls are TRBV6-1 and TRBJ2-7; a possible D gene is TRBD1 (6 bases). Between the trimmed V and J ends, which lost 4 bases and 3 bases, there was a span of 19 bases. The CDR3 is 16 residues long. Germline V CDR1 and CDR2: MNHNS, SASEGT.

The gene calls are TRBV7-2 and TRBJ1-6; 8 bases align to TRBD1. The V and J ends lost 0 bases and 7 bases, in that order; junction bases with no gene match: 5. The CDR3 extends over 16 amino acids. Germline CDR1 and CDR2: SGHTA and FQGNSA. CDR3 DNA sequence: TGTGCCAGCAGCTTAGCAAAGACAGGGGCCAATTCACCCCTCCACTTT. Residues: CASSLAKTGANSPLHF.

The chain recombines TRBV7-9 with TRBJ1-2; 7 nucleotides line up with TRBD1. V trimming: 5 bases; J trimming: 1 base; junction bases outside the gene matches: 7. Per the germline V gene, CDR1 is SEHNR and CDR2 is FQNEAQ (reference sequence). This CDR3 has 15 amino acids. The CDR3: CASSARDSINYGYTF. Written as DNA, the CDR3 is TGTGCCAGCAGCGCCCGGGACAGCATTAACTATGGCTACACCTTC.

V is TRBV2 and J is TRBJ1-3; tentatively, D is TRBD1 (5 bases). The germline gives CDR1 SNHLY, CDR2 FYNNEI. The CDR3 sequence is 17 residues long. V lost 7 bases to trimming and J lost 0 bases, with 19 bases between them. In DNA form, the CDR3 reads TGTGCCAGCACACCAACGGGGACTACGAGCTCTGGAAACACCATATATTTT. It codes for CASTPTGTTSSGNTIYF.

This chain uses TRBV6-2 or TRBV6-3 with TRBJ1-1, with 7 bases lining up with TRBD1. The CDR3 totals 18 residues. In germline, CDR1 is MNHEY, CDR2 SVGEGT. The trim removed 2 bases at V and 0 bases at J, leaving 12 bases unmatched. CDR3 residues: CASSYLINRGGMNTEAFF. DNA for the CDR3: TGTGCCAGCAGTTACCTCATAAACCGAGGGGGCATGAACACTGAAGCTTTCTTT.

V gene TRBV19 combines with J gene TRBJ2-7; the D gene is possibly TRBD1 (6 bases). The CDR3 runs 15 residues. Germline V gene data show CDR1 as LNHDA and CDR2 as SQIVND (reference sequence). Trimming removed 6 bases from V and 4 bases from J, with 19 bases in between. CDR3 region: CASSFSPGQLYEQYF. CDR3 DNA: TGTGCCAGTAGCTTCTCCCCGGGACAACTTTACGAGCAGTACTTC.

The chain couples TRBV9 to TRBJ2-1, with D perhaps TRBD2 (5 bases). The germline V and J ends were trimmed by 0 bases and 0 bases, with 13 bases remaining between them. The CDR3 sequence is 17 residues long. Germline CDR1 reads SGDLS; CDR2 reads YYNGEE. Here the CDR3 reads CASSVEDGDYSYNEQFF. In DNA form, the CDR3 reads TGTGCCAGCAGCGTAGAAGACGGGGATTACTCCTACAATGAGCAGTTCTTC.

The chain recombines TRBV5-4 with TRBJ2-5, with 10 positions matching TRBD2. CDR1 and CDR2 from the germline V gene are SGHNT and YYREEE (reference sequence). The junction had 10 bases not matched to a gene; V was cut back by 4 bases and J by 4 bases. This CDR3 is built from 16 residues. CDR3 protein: CASSPSRTSGLETQYF. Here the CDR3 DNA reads TGTGCCAGCAGCCCTTCGAGGACTAGCGGATTAGAGACCCAGTACTTC.

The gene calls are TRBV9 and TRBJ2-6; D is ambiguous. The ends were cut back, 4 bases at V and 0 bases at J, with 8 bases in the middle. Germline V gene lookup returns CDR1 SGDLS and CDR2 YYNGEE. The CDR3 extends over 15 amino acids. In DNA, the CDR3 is TGTGCCAGCAGCTTTATGCGCTCTGGGGCCAACGTCCTGACTTTC. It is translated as CASSFMRSGANVLTF.

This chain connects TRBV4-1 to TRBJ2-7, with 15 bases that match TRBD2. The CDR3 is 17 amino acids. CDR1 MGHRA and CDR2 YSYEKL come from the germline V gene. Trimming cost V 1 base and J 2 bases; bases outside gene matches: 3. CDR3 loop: CASSQGTSGGAAYEQYF. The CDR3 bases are TGCGCCAGCAGCCAAGGGACTAGCGGGGGGGCCGCCTACGAGCAGTACTTC.

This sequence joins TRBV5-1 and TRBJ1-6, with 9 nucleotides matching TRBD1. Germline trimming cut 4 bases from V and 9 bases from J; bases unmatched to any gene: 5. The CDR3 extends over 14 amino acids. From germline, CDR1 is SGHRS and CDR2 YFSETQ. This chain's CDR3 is CASSPQGAGSPLHF. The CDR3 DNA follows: TGCGCCAGCAGCCCACAGGGGGCCGGTTCACCCCTCCACTTT.

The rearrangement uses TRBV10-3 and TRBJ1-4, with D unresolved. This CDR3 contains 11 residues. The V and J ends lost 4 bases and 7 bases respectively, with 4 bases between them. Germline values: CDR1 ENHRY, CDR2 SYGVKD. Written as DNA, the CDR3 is TGTGCCATCAGTGGAGGTGAAAAACTGTTTTTT. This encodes CAISGGEKLFF.